Below are 11 T cell receptor beta chains sequenced from a single sample in a study of blood T cell repertoires in COVID-19. TCRdb's table, derived via immunoSEQ multiplex PCR, lists solely in-frame clones and lacks some. The repertoire holds some 140,000 clones, with approximately 80% as singletons. The sequencing input was peripheral blood. These receptors came from a woman aged 60-75 years with acute or convalescent COVID-19.

This clone was seen a few times. The genes are TRBV14 and TRBJ1-1; TRBD1 agrees at 8 bases. The CDR3 runs 17 residues. V shed 0 bases and J 5 bases; nucleotides not matched to a gene: 11. Germline V lookup: CDR1 SGHDN, CDR2 FVKESK. The CDR3 protein is CASSQDLGTGGKTEAFF. The CDR3 coding sequence is TGTGCCAGCAGCCAAGATCTTGGGACAGGCGGTAAAACTGAAGCTTTCTTT.

The chain employs TRBV7-9 and TRBJ2-2, with a possible D match to TRBD2 (7 bases). Trimming took 5 bases from V and 10 from J, leaving 29 bases between them. The CDR3 has 18 residues. Germline V CDR1 and CDR2: SEHNR, FQNEAQ (reference sequence). This CDR3 reads CASSPPGRGTRRAEELFF. The CDR3 DNA reads as TGTGCCAGCAGCCCGCCCGGGCGGGGGACACGACGGGCCGAGGAGCTGTTTTTT.

The CDR3 bases are TGTGCCAGCAGCCAAGAACAGGGGACGGGGGGCTACACCTTC. It translates to CASSQEQGTGGYTF. V and J are TRBV3-1 (or the pseudogene TRBV3-2) and TRBJ1-2; 7 bases line up with TRBD1. The germline V gene has CDR1 LGHDT and CDR2 YNNKEL (reference sequence). Losses at the gene ends were 0 bases for V and 8 bases for J; bases not matched to a gene: 6. The CDR3 sequence is 14 residues long.

The V call is TRBV5-6, the J call TRBJ2-3, with 7 bases that match TRBD1. The V and J ends lost 0 bases and 6 bases, in that order; junction bases with no gene match: 7. This CDR3 is 15 amino acids long. Germline assignment: CDR1 SGHDT and CDR2 YYEEEE. DNA for the CDR3: TGTGCCAGCAGCTTGGGGAACAGGGGTTCGGATACGCAGTATTTT. Protein product: CASSLGNRGSDTQYF.

The rearrangement joins TRBV7-6 to TRBJ1-3, with TRBD1 matching 10 bases. The ends lost 6 bases at V and 6 bases at J; junction bases unmatched: 8. Germline V CDR1 and CDR2: SGHVS, FNYEAQ. The CDR3 spans 15 residues. The CDR3 spells CASSRAGTGENTIYF. CDR3 DNA sequence: TGTGCCAGCAGTCGAGCCGGGACAGGGGAAAACACCATATATTTT. Full variable domain (remainder filled in from reference TRBV7-6 and TRBJ1-3): GAGVSQSPRYKVTKRGQDVALRCDPISGHVSLYWYRQALGQGPEFLTYFNYEAQQDKSGLPNDRFSAERPEGSISTLTIQRTEQRDSAMYRCASSRAGTGENTIYFGEGSWLTVV.

The chain uses TRBV3-1 (or the pseudogene TRBV3-2) and TRBJ1-4, with 10 bases identical to TRBD1. The CDR3 loop spans 15 amino acids. Per germline, CDR1 LGHDT and CDR2 YNNKEL (reference sequence). The ends lost 4 bases at V and 7 bases at J; junction bases unmatched: 6. CDR3: CASSRSGQGREKLFF. The CDR3 region has the DNA TGTGCCAGCAGCCGATCGGGACAGGGGCGTGAAAAACTGTTTTTT.

The genes are TRBV14 and TRBJ2-5; 11 nucleotides line up with TRBD2. The CDR3 contains 15 residues. Germline CDR1 SGHDN, CDR2 FVKESK. J was trimmed by 4 bases and V by 1 base; bases with no gene match: 2. The CDR3 nucleotides read TGTGCCAGCAGCCAAGTGACTAGCGGGGTAGAGACCCAGTACTTC. Amino acid sequence: CASSQVTSGVETQYF.

The chain uses TRBV24-1 and TRBJ1-5; no reliable D call. V shed 7 bases and J shed 11 bases, with 8 bases lying between them. The CDR3 spans 10 residues. CDR1 KGHDR and CDR2 SFDVKD come from the germline V gene. CDR3 protein: CATSPTAQHF. CDR3 DNA: TGTGCCACCAGCCCCACGGCCCAGCATTTT.

The gene calls are TRBV28 and TRBJ1-3; D remains ambiguous. The CDR3 covers 14 residues. The V gene lost 6 bases and the J gene lost 4 bases, with 13 bases spanning the gap. From germline, CDR1 is MDHEN and CDR2 SYDVKM. The CDR3 DNA sequence: TGTGCCAGCAGGGAACGGGGTAGAGGAAACACCATATATTTT. Protein: CASRERGRGNTIYF.

This clone appeared once. Here the CDR3 DNA reads TGTGCCAGCAGACAGCCAGGGTTTGGCTACACCTTC. Protein sequence: CASRQPGFGYTF. The rearrangement uses TRBV12-3 or TRBV12-4 and TRBJ1-2, with D maybe TRBD1 (5 bases). The CDR3 spans 12 residues. Trimming pared 6 bases from V and 7 bases from J, leaving 12 bases between.

The chain combines TRBV19 with TRBJ1-2; 9 bases map to TRBD1. The CDR3 has 13 residues. V dropped 6 bases and J dropped 6; count of bases not matched to a gene: 5. Germline CDR1 LNHDA, CDR2 SQIVND (reference sequence). DNA of the CDR3: TGTGCCAGTAGACCCGGGACAGGGAATGGCTACACCTTC. This codes for CASRPGTGNGYTF.